This T cell receptor beta chain was captured in a study of T cells after yellow fever vaccination. TCRdb re-analysed the 5' RACE reads in MiXCR, keeping a single row per CDR3 protein. Of roughly 330,000 distinct CDR3 sequences in the sample, 3% to 4.5% were seen once. CDR1 and CDR2 (germline): ENHRY, SYGVKD. V gave up 2 bases and J gave up 2 bases; unmatched junction bases: 3. The CDR3 is 15 residues long. In its sample, this clonotype was seen many times. Specimen: PBMCs, collected 5 days after the yellow fever booster vaccination. The chain recombines TRBV10-3 with TRBJ2-3; 8 positions match TRBD1. This TCR was recovered from a man younger than 35 who received the YFV17D yellow fever vaccine. The CDR3 here is CAISEPDRATDTQYF. The CDR3 coding sequence is TGTGCCATCAGTGAGCCGGACAGGGCCACAGATACGCAGTATTTT.